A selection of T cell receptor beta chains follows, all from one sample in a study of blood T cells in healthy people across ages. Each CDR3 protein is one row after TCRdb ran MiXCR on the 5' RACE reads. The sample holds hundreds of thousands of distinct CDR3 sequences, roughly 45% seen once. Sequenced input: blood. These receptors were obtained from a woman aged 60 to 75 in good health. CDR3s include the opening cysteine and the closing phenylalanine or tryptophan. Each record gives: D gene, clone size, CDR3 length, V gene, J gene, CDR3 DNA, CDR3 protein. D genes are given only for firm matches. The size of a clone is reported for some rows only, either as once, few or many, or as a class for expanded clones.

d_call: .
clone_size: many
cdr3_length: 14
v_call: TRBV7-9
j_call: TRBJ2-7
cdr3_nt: TGTGCCAGCAGCTTCGACCTATCACCCTACGAGCAGTACTTC
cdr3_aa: CASSFDLSPYEQYF

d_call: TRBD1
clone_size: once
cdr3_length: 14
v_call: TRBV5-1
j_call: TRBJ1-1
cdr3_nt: TGCGCCAGCAGCCCGGTGGGGACAGGGATTAAAGCTTTCTTT
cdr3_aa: CASSPVGTGIKAFF

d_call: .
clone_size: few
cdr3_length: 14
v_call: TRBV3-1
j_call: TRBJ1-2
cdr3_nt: TGTGCCAGCAGCCAAGAGGGGAGCGACTATGGCTACACCTTC
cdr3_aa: CASSQEGSDYGYTF

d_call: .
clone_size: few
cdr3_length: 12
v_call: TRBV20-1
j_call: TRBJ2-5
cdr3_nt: TGCAGTGTCCGGACTGCCGGCGAGACCCAGTACTTC
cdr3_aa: CSVRTAGETQYF

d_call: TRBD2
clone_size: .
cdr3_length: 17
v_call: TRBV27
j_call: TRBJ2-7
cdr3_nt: TGTGCCAGCAGTCGACTAGCGGGAGGTTACGGGCGAGTTGAGCAGTACTTC
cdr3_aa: CASSRLAGGYGRVEQYF

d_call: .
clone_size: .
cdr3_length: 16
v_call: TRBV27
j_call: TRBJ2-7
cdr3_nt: TGTGCCAGCAGTCCTCTCGGGGCGGGGCCACGCCACGAGCAGTACTTC
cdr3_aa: CASSPLGAGPRHEQYF

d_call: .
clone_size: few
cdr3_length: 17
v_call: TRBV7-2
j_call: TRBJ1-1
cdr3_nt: TGTGCCAGCAGCTTAACGCCAATTCAGTGGACGAACACTGAAGCTTTCTTT
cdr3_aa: CASSLTPIQWTNTEAFF

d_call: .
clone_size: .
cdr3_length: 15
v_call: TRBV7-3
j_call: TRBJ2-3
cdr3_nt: TGTGCCAGCAGCACAGGGGGGGGAAGCACAGATACGCAGTATTTT
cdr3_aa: CASSTGGGSTDTQYF

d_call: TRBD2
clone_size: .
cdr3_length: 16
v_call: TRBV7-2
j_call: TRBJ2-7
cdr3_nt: TGTGCCAGCAGCCTCGGGGGGGGAGGTCCCTCCTACGAGCAGTACTTC
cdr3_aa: CASSLGGGGPSYEQYF

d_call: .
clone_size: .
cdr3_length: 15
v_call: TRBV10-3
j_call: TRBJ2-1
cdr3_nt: TGTGCCATCAGTGCGCAGAAAAATACTGACAATGAGCAGTTCTTC
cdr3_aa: CAISAQKNTDNEQFF

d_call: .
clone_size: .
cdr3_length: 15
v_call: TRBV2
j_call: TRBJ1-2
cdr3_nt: TGTGCCAGCAGTGAGAGCCTAACAGGAAACTATGGCTACACCTTC
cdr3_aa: CASSESLTGNYGYTF

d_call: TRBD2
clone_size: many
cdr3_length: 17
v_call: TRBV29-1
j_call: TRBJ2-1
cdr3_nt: TGCAGCGTTGAAGGACTAGCGGGATTGAGCTCCTACAATGAGCAGTTCTTC
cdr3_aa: CSVEGLAGLSSYNEQFF

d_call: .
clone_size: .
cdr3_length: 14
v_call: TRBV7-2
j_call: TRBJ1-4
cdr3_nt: TGTGCCAGCAGCTTAGCAGTCGTGAAGGAAAAACTGTTTTTT
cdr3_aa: CASSLAVVKEKLFF

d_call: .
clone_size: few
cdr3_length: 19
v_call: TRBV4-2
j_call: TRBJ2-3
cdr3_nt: TGTGCCAGCAGCCAAGAATCGGTGGTACGGGGGACCAGCACAGATACGCAGTATTTT
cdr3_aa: CASSQESVVRGTSTDTQYF

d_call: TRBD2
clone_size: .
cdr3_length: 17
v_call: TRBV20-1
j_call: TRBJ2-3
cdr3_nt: TGCAGTGCCCCGCCCGGAGGGCTAGCGGGGGGAACGGATACGCAGTATTTT
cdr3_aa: CSAPPGGLAGGTDTQYF

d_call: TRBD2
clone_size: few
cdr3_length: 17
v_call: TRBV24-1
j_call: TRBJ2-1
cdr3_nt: TGTGCCACCAGTGACCGTCGGACTAGCGGGACCTACAATGAGCAGTTCTTC
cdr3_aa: CATSDRRTSGTYNEQFF

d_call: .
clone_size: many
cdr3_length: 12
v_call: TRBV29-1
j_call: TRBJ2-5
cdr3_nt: TGCAGCGTTCGAGGGGGCCAAGAGACCCAGTACTTC
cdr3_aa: CSVRGGQETQYF

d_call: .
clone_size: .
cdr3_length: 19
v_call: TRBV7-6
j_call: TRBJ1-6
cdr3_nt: TGCGCCAGCAGCTTAGCGTTGGGGGGGCAGAGCTCCTATAATTCACCCCTCCACTTT
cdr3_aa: CASSLALGGQSSYNSPLHF

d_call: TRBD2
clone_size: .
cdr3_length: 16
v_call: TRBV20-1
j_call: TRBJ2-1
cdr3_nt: TGCAGTGCCCCACCCTATGGGACTAGCGGGTACAATGAGCAGTTCTTC
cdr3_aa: CSAPPYGTSGYNEQFF

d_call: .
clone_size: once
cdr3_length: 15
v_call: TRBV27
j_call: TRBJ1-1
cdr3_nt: TGTGCCAGCAGTTTTGCTGAAGGGAGGAACACTGAAGCTTTCTTT
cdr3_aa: CASSFAEGRNTEAFF

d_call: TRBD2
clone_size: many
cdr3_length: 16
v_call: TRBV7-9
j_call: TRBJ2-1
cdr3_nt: TGTGCCAGCAGCTTAGCGGCGTCGGGGGGGAACAATGAGCAGTTCTTC
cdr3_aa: CASSLAASGGNNEQFF

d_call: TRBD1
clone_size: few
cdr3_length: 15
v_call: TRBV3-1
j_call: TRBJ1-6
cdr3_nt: TGTGCCAGCAGCCAAAGCAGGGGGCGGAATTCACCCCTCCACTTT
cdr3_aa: CASSQSRGRNSPLHF

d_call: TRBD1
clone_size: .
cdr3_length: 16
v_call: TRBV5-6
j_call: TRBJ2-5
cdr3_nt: TGTGCCAGCAGCCGCGGTTCTGCAGGGGGCATTGAGACCCAGTACTTC
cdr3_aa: CASSRGSAGGIETQYF

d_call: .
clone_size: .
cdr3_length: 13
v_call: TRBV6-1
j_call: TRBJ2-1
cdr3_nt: TGTGCCAGCAGTGGGGTTAGCGTGGGGAGGTGGTTCTTC
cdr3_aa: CASSGVSVGRWFF

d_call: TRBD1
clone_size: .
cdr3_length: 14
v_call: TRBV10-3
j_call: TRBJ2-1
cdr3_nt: TGTGCCATCAGTGCGACAGGGACCGGGAATGAGCAGTTCTTC
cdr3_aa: CAISATGTGNEQFF

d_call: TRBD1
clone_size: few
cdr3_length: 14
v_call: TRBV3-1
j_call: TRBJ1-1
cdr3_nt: TGTGCCAGCAGCCAACGAACAGGGGGCACTGAAGCTTTCTTT
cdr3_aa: CASSQRTGGTEAFF

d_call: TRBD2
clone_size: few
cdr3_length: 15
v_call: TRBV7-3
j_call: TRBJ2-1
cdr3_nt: TGTGCCAGCAGTCCCGCCAGCGGGAGTCGTTATGAGCAGTTCTTC
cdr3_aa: CASSPASGSRYEQFF

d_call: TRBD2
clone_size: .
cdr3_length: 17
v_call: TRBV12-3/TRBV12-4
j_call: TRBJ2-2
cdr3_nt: TGTGCCAGCAGTTTGTTTGGTAGCGGGAGGCAAACCGGGGAGCTGTTTTTT
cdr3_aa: CASSLFGSGRQTGELFF

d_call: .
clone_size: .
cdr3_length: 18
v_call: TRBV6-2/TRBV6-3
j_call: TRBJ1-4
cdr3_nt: TGTGCCAGCAGTTACGATGTCCGGGACACCGCAACTAATGAAAAACTGTTTTTT
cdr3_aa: CASSYDVRDTATNEKLFF

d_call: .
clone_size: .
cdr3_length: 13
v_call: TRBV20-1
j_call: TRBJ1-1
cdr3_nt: TGCAGTGCTGGCAGGGACCTAAACACTGAAGCTTTCTTT
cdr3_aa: CSAGRDLNTEAFF

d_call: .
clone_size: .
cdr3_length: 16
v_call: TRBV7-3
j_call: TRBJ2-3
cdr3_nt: TGTGCCAGCAGCTCTAAAATCATGGCGAGCACAGATGCGCAGTATTTT
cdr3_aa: CASSSKIMASTDAQYF

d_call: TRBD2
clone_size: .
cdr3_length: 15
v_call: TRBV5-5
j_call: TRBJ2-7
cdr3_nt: TGTGCCAGCAGCGGGGGACTAGCGGGAGGGGTTGAGCAGTACTTC
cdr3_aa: CASSGGLAGGVEQYF

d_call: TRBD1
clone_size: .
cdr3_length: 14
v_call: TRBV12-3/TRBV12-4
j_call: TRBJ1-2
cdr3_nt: TGTGCCAGCTATGCGGGGACAGGGGCCTTTGGCTACACCTTC
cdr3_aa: CASYAGTGAFGYTF

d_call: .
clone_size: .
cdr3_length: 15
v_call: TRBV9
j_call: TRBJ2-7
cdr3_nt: TGTGCCAGCAGCGTAGCCGGGAGAGGATCCTACGAGCAGTACTTC
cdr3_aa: CASSVAGRGSYEQYF

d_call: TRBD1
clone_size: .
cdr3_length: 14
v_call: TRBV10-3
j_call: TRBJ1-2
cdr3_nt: TGTGCCATCAGTGAGTGGTCAGGGGGCGATGGCTACACCTTC
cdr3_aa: CAISEWSGGDGYTF

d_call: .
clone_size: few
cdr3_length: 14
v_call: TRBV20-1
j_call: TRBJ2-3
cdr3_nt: TGCAGTGCTCCCATGGCAGCTAGCACAGATACGCAGTATTTT
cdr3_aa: CSAPMAASTDTQYF

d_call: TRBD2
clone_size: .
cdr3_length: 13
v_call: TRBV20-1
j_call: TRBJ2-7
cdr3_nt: TGCAGTGCTAACCTAGCGGGACTATGGCGGCTGTACTTC
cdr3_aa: CSANLAGLWRLYF

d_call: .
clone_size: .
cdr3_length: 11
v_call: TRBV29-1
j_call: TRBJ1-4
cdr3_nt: TGCAGCGTTGACACAGGGAGGAAACTGTTTTTT
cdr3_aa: CSVDTGRKLFF

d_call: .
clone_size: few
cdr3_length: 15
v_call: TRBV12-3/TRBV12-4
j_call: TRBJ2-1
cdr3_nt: TGTGCCAGCAGTTTGGTCGGGGGGCCATTTAATGAGCAGTTCTTC
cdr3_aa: CASSLVGGPFNEQFF

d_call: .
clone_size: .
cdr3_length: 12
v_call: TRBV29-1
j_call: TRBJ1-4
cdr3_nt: TGCAGCGTTCAACAGGGTGTTGAAGAACTGTTTTTT
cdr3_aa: CSVQQGVEELFF

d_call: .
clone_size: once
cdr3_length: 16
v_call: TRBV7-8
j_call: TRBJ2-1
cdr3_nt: TGTGCCAGCAGCATTACGGGACTTTCGGCCCACAATGAGCAGTTCTTC
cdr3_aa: CASSITGLSAHNEQFF